This TCR beta chain was profiled in a study of cytomegalovirus exposure and HLA in healthy donors. At the level of the study: Around 200 million T cells yielded 90 million to 130 million unique TCR beta sequences, as an earlier analysis found. Samples from HLA-typed donors yielded around 79 million unique TCRs in an early data release. In terms of ancestry, the Caucasian-associated cluster contained around four fifths of the approximately 420 genotyped donors. Study-wide findings and caveats: Trimming of TCR beta V- and J-genes showed a link, identified in a later analysis, to a missense DCLRE1C variant.

To note about this clone: Antigen specificity is unknown.

Trimming cost V 0 bases and J 5 bases; bases outside gene matches: 10. Germline CDR1 is SGHDT and CDR2 is YYEEEE. CDR3 length equals 17 residues. PCR amplification relied on 60 Vbeta primers (plus 13 Jbeta primers). Sequenced by immunoSEQ multiplex PCR; TCRdb stores in-frame clones only, minus some. The table includes approximately 110,000 clones, 81% detected once. This clonotype was obtained from a woman under 40 in good health and CMV-seronegative. V and J are TRBV5-6 and TRBJ2-3; the match to TRBD2 covers 9 bases. Sequencing input: PBMCs. The CDR3 region has the DNA TGTGCCAGCAGCTTGGTAGGTAGCGGGAGCCAACGAGATACGCAGTATTTT. Protein: CASSLVGSGSQRDTQYF.